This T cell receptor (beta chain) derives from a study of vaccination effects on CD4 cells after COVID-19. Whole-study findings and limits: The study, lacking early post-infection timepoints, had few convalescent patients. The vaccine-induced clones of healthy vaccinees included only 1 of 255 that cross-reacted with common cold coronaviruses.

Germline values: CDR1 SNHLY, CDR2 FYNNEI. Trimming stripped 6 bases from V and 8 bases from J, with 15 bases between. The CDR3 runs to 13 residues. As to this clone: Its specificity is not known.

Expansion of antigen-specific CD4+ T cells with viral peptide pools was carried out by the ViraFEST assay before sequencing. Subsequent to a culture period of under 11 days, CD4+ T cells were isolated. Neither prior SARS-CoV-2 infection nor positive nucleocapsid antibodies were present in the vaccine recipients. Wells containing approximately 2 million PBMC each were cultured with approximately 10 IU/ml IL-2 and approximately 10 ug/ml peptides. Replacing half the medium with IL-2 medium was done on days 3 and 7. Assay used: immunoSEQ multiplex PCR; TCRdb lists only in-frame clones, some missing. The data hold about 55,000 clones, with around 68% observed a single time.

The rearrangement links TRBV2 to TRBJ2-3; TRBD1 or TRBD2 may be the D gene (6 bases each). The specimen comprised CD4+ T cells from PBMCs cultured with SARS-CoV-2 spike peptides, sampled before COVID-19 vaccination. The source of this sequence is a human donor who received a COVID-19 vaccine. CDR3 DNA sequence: TGTGCCAGCAGGAGGGGGGATCCGGGTACGCAGTATTTT. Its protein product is CASRRGDPGTQYF.